This T cell receptor beta chain was observed in a study of T cell clonotyping in hematopoietic cell transplantation. Overall study findings and caveats: At the given depth, recipient repertoires were over 97% de novo clonotypes. After transplant, recipient diversity fell while pathologically expanded clonotypes grew through day 180.

This clone was observed a handful of times. The antigen is undetermined. Germline V gene lookup returns CDR1 MNHEY and CDR2 SMNVEV (reference sequence). The V end was cut by 5 bases, the J end by 8 bases, with 18 bases between. CDR3 length: 15 residues. Produced via immunoSEQ multiplex PCR; TCRdb's table is partial and in-frame only. The table records about 29,000 clones, about 90% of them present only once. The starting material was PBMCs, obtained 100 days after allogeneic stem cell transplant. The chain joins TRBV27 to TRBJ1-4; D is perhaps TRBD1 (6 bases). This sequence originates from a female patient aged 50 to 65 who had an allogeneic stem cell transplant from a related donor, so the T cells may come from the graft donor. Some clones in this sample may be carry-over from other donors' samples. The DNA for the CDR3 is TGTGCCAGCAGTCGGTGGGCAGGGGATAACGAAAAACTGTTTTTT. This encodes CASSRWAGDNEKLFF.